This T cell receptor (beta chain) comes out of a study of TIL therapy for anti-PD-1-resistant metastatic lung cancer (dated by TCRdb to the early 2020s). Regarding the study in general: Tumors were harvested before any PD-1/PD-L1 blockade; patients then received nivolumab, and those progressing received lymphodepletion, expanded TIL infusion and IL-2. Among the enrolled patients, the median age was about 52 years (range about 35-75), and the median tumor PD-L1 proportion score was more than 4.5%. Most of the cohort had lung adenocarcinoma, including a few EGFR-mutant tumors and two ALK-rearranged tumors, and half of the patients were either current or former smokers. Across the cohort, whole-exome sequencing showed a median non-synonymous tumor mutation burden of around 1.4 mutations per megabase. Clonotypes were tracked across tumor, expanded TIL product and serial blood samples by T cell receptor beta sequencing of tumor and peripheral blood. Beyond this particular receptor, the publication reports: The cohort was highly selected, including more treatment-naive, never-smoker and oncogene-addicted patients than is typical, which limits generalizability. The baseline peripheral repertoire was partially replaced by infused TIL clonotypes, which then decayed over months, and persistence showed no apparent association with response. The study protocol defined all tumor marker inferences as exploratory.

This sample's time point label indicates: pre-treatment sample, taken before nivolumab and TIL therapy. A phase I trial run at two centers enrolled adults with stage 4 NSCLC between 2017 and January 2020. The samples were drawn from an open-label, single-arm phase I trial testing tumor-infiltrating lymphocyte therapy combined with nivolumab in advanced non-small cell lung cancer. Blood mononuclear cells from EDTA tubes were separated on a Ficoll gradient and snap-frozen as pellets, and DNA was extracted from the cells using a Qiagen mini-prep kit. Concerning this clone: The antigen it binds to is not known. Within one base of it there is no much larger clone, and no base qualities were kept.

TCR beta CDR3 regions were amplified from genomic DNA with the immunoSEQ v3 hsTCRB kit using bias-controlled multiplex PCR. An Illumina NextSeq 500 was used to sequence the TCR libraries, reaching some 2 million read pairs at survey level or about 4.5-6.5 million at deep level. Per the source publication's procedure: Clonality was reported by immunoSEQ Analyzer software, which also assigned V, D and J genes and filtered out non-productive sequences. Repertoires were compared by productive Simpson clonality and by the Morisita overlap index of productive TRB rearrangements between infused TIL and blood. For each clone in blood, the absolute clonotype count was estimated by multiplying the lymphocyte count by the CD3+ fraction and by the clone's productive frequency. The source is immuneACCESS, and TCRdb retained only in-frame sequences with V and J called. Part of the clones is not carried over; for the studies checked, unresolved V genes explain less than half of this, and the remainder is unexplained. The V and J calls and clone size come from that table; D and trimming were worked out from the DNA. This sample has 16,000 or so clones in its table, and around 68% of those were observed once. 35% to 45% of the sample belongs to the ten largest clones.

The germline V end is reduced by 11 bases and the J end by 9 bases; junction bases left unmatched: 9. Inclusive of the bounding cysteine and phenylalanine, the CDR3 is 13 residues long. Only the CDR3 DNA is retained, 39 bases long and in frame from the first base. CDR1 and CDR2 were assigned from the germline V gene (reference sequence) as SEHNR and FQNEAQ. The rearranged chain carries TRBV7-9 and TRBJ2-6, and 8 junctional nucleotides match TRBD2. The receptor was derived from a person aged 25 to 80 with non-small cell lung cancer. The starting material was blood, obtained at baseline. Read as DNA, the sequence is TGTGCCTCAGAGCGGGGGTCCCTCAACGTCCTGACTTTC. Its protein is CASERGSLNVLTF.